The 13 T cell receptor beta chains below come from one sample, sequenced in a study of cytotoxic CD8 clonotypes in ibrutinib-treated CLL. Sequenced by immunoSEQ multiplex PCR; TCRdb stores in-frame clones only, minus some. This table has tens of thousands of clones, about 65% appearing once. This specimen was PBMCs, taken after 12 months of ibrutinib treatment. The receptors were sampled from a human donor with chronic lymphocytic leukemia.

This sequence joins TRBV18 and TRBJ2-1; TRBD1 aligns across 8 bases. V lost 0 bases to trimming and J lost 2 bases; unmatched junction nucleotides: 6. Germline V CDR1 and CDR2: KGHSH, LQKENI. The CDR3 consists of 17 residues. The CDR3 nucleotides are TGTGCCAGCTCACCACCCACCGGGACAGGCCCCTACAATGAGCAGTTCTTC. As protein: CASSPPTGTGPYNEQFF.

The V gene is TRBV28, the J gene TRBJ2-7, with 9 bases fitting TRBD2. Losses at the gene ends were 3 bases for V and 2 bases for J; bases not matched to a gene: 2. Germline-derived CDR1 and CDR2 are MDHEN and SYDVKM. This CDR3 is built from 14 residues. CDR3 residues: CASSFLAGTYEQYF. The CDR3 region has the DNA TGTGCCAGCAGTTTCCTAGCGGGGACCTACGAGCAGTACTTC.

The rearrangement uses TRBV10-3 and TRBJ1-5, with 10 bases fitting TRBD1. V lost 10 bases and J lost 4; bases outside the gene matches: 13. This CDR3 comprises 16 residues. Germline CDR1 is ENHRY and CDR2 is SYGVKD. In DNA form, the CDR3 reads TGTGCCACCGCGGGTGAAGGACAGGGGGTGAATCAGCCCCAGCATTTT. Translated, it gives CATAGEGQGVNQPQHF.

CDR3: CASSSGGGSAYEQYF. The CDR3 nucleotides read TGTGCCAGCAGCTCCGGGGGGGGGAGCGCATACGAGCAGTACTTC. The chain joins TRBV7-2 to TRBJ2-7; 8 nucleotides line up with TRBD2. The CDR3 is made up of 15 amino acids. CDR1 and CDR2 (germline): SGHTA, FQGNSA. J was trimmed by 4 bases and V by 4 bases; bases with no gene match: 9.

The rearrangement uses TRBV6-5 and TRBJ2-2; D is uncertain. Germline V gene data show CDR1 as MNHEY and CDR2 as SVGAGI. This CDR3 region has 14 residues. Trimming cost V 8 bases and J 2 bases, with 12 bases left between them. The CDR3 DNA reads TGTGCCAGCCTACAAGCGCCCAACACCGGGGAGCTGTTTTTT. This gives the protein CASLQAPNTGELFF.

The CDR3 DNA sequence: TGTGCCAGCAGACCCACAGGGACTTACACTGAAGCTTTCTTT. Protein: CASRPTGTYTEAFF. The gene calls are TRBV28 and TRBJ1-1; D is perhaps TRBD1 (6 bases). CDR1 MDHEN and CDR2 SYDVKM come from the germline V gene. The CDR3 extends over 14 amino acids. The V gene lost 6 bases and the J gene lost 3 bases, with 14 bases spanning the gap.

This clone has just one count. In nucleotides, the CDR3 is TGTGCCAGCAGTGAAGAAGGGTTTTTTGGTTTCTCCTACGAGCAGTACTTC. It codes for CASSEEGFFGFSYEQYF. The genes are TRBV6-1 and TRBJ2-7; no definite D call. With 1 base removed from V and 0 bases from J, the gap between germline ends came to 16 bases. The CDR3 loop spans 17 amino acids. Germline V gene sequence: CDR1 MNHNS, CDR2 SASEGT.

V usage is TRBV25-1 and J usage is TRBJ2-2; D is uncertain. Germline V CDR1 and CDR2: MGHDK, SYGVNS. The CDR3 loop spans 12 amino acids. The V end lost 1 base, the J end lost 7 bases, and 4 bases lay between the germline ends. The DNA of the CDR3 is TGTGCCAGCAGTGAATGGGGCGGGGAGCTGTTTTTT. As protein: CASSEWGGELFF.

The CDR3 region is CASNKQGTGELFF. Here the CDR3 DNA reads TGTGCCAGCAATAAACAGGGAACCGGGGAGCTGTTTTTT. The chain uses TRBV6-6 and TRBJ2-2, with D possibly TRBD1 on 6 matching bases. V shed 7 bases and J shed 5 bases, with 11 bases lying between them. Per germline, CDR1 MNHNY and CDR2 SVGAGI (reference sequence). The CDR3 has 13 residues.

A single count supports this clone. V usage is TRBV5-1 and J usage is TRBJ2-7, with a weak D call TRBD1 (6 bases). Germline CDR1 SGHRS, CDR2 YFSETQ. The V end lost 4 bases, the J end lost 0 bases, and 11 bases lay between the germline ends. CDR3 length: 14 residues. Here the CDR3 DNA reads TGCGCCAGCAGCCTGGGACACCTCTCCTACGAGCAGTACTTC. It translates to CASSLGHLSYEQYF.

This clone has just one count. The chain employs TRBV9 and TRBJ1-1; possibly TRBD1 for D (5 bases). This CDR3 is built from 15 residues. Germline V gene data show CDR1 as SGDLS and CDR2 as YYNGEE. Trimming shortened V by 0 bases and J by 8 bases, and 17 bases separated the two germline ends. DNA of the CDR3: TGTGCCAGCAGCGTAGCAGAGGGCAGGGCGGCCGAAGCTTTCTTT. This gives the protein CASSVAEGRAAEAFF.

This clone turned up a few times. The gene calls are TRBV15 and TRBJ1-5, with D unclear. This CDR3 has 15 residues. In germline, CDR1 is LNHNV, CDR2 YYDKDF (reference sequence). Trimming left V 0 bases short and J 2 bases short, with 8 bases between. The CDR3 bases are TGTGCCACCAGCAGAGATATCACGGGCAATCAGCCCCAGCATTTT. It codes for CATSRDITGNQPQHF.

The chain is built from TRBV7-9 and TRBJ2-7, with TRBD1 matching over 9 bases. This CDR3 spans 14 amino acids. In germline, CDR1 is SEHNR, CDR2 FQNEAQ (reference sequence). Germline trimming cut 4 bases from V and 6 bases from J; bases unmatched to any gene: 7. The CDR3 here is CASSSPDRGGEQYF. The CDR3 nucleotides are TGTGCCAGCAGCTCTCCGGACAGGGGCGGCGAGCAGTACTTC.